The rows below give T cell receptor beta chains drawn from one sample of a study of cytomegalovirus exposure and HLA in healthy donors. Here immunoSEQ multiplex PCR was the method, and the copy in TCRdb shows in-frame clones only, minus some. This sample carries 150,000 to 200,000 clones, about three quarters of them seen once, and the ten largest clones take less than 1.1%. Input material: PBMCs. The source of these receptors is a woman aged 40 to 50 in good health and CMV-seronegative. Each CDR3 is given with its conserved first and last residue. D genes are given only for firm matches. Some rows mark clone size as missing; the rest say once, few, many or name a class of expanded clone.

length	V	D	J	size	DNA	CDR3
14	TRBV9	TRBD2	TRBJ2-7	few	TGTGCCAGCAGCGTAGGGTCTAGCGGCTACGAGCAGTACTTC	CASSVGSSGYEQYF
16	TRBV5-6	TRBD2	TRBJ2-5	NA	TGTGCCAGCAGCTTCGGACTAGCGGGAGTGGCTGAGACCCAGTACTTC	CASSFGLAGVAETQYF
13	TRBV29-1	NA	TRBJ1-1	NA	TGCAGCGCCGTAACAGGGAGGGAAACTGAAGCTTTCTTC	CSAVTGRETEAFF
14	TRBV7-2	TRBD1	TRBJ1-4	NA	TGTGCCAGCAACTTAGGGACAGAGGGAGAAAAACTGTTTTTT	CASNLGTEGEKLFF
15	TRBV5-1	TRBD2	TRBJ2-3	NA	TGCGCCAGCAGTCCGACGGGACTAGCGGCAGATACGCAGTATTTT	CASSPTGLAADTQYF
15	TRBV7-9	NA	TRBJ1-4	NA	TGTGCCAGCAGCTGGGGGGTGGATGCTAATGAAAAACTGTTTTTT	CASSWGVDANEKLFF
16	TRBV15	TRBD2	TRBJ2-5	NA	TGTGCCACCAGCAAGTTCAGCGGGAGTTGGCAAGAGACCCAGTACTTC	CATSKFSGSWQETQYF
15	TRBV7-2	TRBD1	TRBJ2-1	NA	TGTGCCAGCAGCCGGACAGGGGGCGACTACAATGAGCAGTTCTTC	CASSRTGGDYNEQFF
16	TRBV10-3	NA	TRBJ2-1	NA	TGTGCCATCAGTGAGTCAAGAGGGAGAGGCCTCAATGAGCAGTTCTTC	CAISESRGRGLNEQFF
17	TRBV7-6	TRBD2	TRBJ2-2	NA	TGTGCCAGCAGCTTAGCGCGTAGCGGGAGAACGATCGGGGAGCTGTTTTTT	CASSLARSGRTIGELFF
15	TRBV5-1	TRBD1	TRBJ1-1	NA	TGCGCCAGCAGCTCTCGACAGGGCGGGATCACTGAAGCTTTCTTT	CASSSRQGGITEAFF
19	TRBV5-4	TRBD2	TRBJ2-1	NA	TGTGCCAGCAGCGGGAGGGGACTAGCGGGAGGTCCCTCTGGCAATGAGCAGTTCTTC	CASSGRGLAGGPSGNEQFF
18	TRBV2	TRBD2	TRBJ2-3	NA	TGTGCCAGCAGCCACGTACTAGCGGGGGTCCCCGGGGGGGATACGCAGTATTTT	CASSHVLAGVPGGDTQYF
16	TRBV5-8	NA	TRBJ2-2	NA	TGTGCCAGCAGCTGGCCGCTCAGGTTGGGCACCGGGGAGCTGTTTTTT	CASSWPLRLGTGELFF
15	TRBV9	TRBD2	TRBJ2-2	NA	TGTGCCAGCAGCGTTAGCGGGAGGGACACCGGGGAGCTGTTTTTT	CASSVSGRDTGELFF
12	TRBV5-8	NA	TRBJ2-3	once	TGTGCCAGCAGCCCAAGACTAGATACGCAGTATTTT	CASSPRLDTQYF
14	TRBV30	NA	TRBJ1-2	NA	TGTGCCTGGAGTGTACGGGGGGCCCCCTATGGCTACACCTTC	CAWSVRGAPYGYTF
16	TRBV12-5	NA	TRBJ1-6	NA	TGTGCTAGTGGTTCAACAGGCAGCTCCTATAATTCACCCCTCCACTTT	CASGSTGSSYNSPLHF
13	TRBV19	NA	TRBJ2-1	NA	TGTGCCAGTAGTATCCGGGGGTCCAATGAGCAGTTCTTC	CASSIRGSNEQFF
14	TRBV19	NA	TRBJ1-2	NA	TGTGCCAGTAGTATGATGGCCCTTAACTATGGCTACACCTTC	CASSMMALNYGYTF
10	TRBV14	NA	TRBJ2-1	NA	TGTGCCTCCTCGGGGTCGGTTCTGTTCTTC	CASSGSVLFF
14	TRBV7-7	NA	TRBJ2-7	once	TGTGCCAGCAGCTTAAAACCGGGGGCCTACGAGCAGTACTTC	CASSLKPGAYEQYF
13	TRBV10-3	TRBD1	TRBJ1-4	NA	TGTGCCACCAAGGGGACAGGGGATGAAAAACTGTTTTTT	CATKGTGDEKLFF
13	TRBV4-3	NA	TRBJ1-2	NA	TGCGCCAGCAGCCAAGATCACCGGGGTGGCTACACCTTC	CASSQDHRGGYTF
12	TRBV30	NA	TRBJ2-7	NA	TGTGCCTGGAGTGTACTTGGGGGGGAGCAGTACTTC	CAWSVLGGEQYF
15	TRBV9	TRBD2	TRBJ2-1	NA	TGTGCCAGCAGCGTAGCTGGCGGGGGGCACAATGAGCAGTTCTTC	CASSVAGGGHNEQFF
14	TRBV27	TRBD2	TRBJ2-1	NA	TGTGCCAGCAGTTGGGGGGGTCCCGACAATGAGCAGTTCTTC	CASSWGGPDNEQFF
16	TRBV30	TRBD2	TRBJ2-5	NA	TGTGCCTGGAGTGTAGGGCTAGCGGGAGTTGGGGAGACCCAGTACTTC	CAWSVGLAGVGETQYF
16	TRBV19	NA	TRBJ1-5	NA	TGTGCCAGTAGTATAACCCACCTTCCTATGAGTCAGCCCCAGCATTTT	CASSITHLPMSQPQHF
14	TRBV27	NA	TRBJ1-1	NA	TGTGCCAGCAGTTCCCAAGGAGGGAACACTGAAGCTTTCTTT	CASSSQGGNTEAFF
20	TRBV11-3	NA	TRBJ1-3	NA	TGTGCCAGCAGCTTCCCACCGAGACAGGACCCTTGGGGCTCTGGAAACACCATATATTTT	CASSFPPRQDPWGSGNTIYF
16	TRBV2	NA	TRBJ2-6	NA	TGTGCCAGCACTGGGCAGGGGGGAGCAGGGGCCAACGTCCTGACTTTC	CASTGQGGAGANVLTF
14	TRBV5-4	TRBD1	TRBJ2-7	few	TGTGCCAGCAGCAGAACCGGGACAGGTTACGAGCAGTACTTC	CASSRTGTGYEQYF
16	TRBV5-6	NA	TRBJ1-4	NA	TGTGCCAGCAGCGCCGGGACCCCCATGACAGGTGAAAAACTGTTTTTT	CASSAGTPMTGEKLFF
16	TRBV19	NA	TRBJ1-5	NA	TGTGCCAGTAGCGTCTCGGGAAGCCTTTACAATCAGCCCCAGCATTTT	CASSVSGSLYNQPQHF
14	TRBV5-4	TRBD2	TRBJ2-5	NA	TGTGCCAGCAGCTTGGTCGGGGGGAGGGGGACCCAGTACTTC	CASSLVGGRGTQYF
13	TRBV18	TRBD1	TRBJ2-1	NA	TGTGCCAGCTCAGGGCAGGGGGCTTTGGAGCAGTTCTTC	CASSGQGALEQFF
16	TRBV6-5	TRBD1	TRBJ1-1	NA	TGTGCCAGCAGTTACTACCTAGACAGGGGGCGAACTGAAGCTTTCTTT	CASSYYLDRGRTEAFF
16	TRBV14	TRBD1	TRBJ1-1	few	TGTGCCAGCAGCCAAGTTTGGGGACAGGAGAACACTGAAGCTTTCTTT	CASSQVWGQENTEAFF
15	TRBV19	TRBD2	TRBJ2-1	NA	TGTGCCAGTAGGGAGACTAGCGGGAGAAACGATGAGCAGTTCTTC	CASRETSGRNDEQFF
14	TRBV11-3	NA	TRBJ2-3	NA	TGTGCCAGCAGCCTTGGACGGACTGAGGGTACGCAGTATTTT	CASSLGRTEGTQYF
14	TRBV6-4	NA	TRBJ1-6	NA	TGTGCCACCCGGCAGGACAGCTATAATTCACCCCTCCACTTT	CATRQDSYNSPLHF
16	TRBV5-1	TRBD2	TRBJ2-2	NA	TGCGCCAGCAGCGGGGGACTAGCGGGAGGTCCCGGGGAGCTGTTTTTT	CASSGGLAGGPGELFF
15	TRBV4-2	NA	TRBJ2-3	NA	TGTGCCAGCAGCCAACAGGAGGCGAGCACAGATACGCAGTATTTT	CASSQQEASTDTQYF
13	TRBV29-1	NA	TRBJ2-6	NA	TGCAGCGTTGTGAGGTCAGGGGCCAACGTCCTGACTTTC	CSVVRSGANVLTF
15	TRBV6-1	NA	TRBJ1-1	NA	TGTGCCAGCAGTGATTATTCGGAGGGAAGCACTGAAGCTTTCTTT	CASSDYSEGSTEAFF
15	TRBV7-2	TRBD2	TRBJ2-1	NA	TGTGCCAGCAGCTCCTCTAGCGGGAGGGCCTATGAGCAGTTCTTC	CASSSSSGRAYEQFF
15	TRBV5-1	TRBD2	TRBJ2-7	NA	TGCGCCAGCAGCAGAGGACTAGCGCCGACCTACGAGCAGTACTTC	CASSRGLAPTYEQYF
13	TRBV11-1	NA	TRBJ1-2	NA	TGTGCCAGCAGCCCCGGGGGGTACTATGGCTACACCTTC	CASSPGGYYGYTF
14	TRBV19	NA	TRBJ1-4	NA	TGTGCCAGTGACCAGGGGAGGGGAGCTGAAAAACTGTTTTTT	CASDQGRGAEKLFF
13	TRBV6-5	NA	TRBJ1-2	NA	TGTGCCAGCAAAAGGGAGGGAAGGCCTGGCTACACCTTC	CASKREGRPGYTF
14	TRBV5-4	NA	TRBJ1-3	NA	TGTGCCAGCACTTACAGGGACTCTGGAAACACCATATATTTT	CASTYRDSGNTIYF
13	TRBV9	TRBD1	TRBJ1-2	NA	TGTGCCAGCAGCTCGGACAGGACCTATGGCTACACCTTC	CASSSDRTYGYTF